The source of this T cell receptor beta chain is a study of tumor-infiltrating lymphocytes in primary liver carcinoma (dated by TCRdb to about 2017). Regarding the complete study: Five patients with histopathologically diagnosed primary liver carcinoma underwent surgical resection in China between 2015 and March 2016. Of the five patients (three men and two women, aged 30 to 69 years), four had hepatocellular carcinoma and one had combined HCC and intrahepatic cholangiocarcinoma. Tumors of the five patients were stage T1-T3 N0M0 with maximum diameters of roughly 4.2 to 11 cm. Each sample produced roughly 3.65 to 7.13 million productive TCRbeta reads, and read depth showed no significant difference between tissue types. For each liver tumor, the study sampled five regions along with adjacent normal tissue and blood, and applied TCRbeta repertoire sequencing, expression microarrays and whole-exome sequencing. A total of around 35 specimens from 5 patients, comprising some 25 tumor regions, 5 adjacent noncancerous liver tissues and 5 peripheral blood samples, were covered by TCRbeta repertoire sequencing. Reproducibility between technical replicate repertoires was high, with correlation coefficients above 0.95 and mean shared-clone rates roughly 0.87.

The CDR3 runs 14 amino acids, cysteine and phenylalanine included. Only the CDR3 region is kept as DNA, spanning 42 bases read in frame from base 1. The germline V gene (reference sequence) sets CDR1 to SGHKS and CDR2 to YYEKEE. A constant-region primer and ProtoScript II reverse transcriptase were used to reverse-transcribe TCRbeta-specific cDNA from roughly 0.55 ug total RNA. Construction of the TCRbeta libraries relied on three nested rounds of multiplex PCR, following a slightly modified ARM-PCR procedure. Multiplex TRBV1-TRBV30 forward primers and a Cbeta reverse primer were used in the first two PCR rounds, each of which was run for approximately 10 cycles. Sample barcodes and Illumina adapters were added in a final 25-cycle PCR using Deep VentR polymerase. Before sequencing, amplicons of 200-500 bp were purified from gel using a QIAquick gel extraction kit. An Illumina HiSeq 2500 was used to sequence the TCRbeta amplicons, generating 250-bp paired-end reads. Processing in the source paper ran as follows. Quality trimming of reads was performed with Trimmomatic v0.33, and paired reads were merged with FLASH v1.2.11 so that full CDR3 sequences could be recovered. V, D and J germline segments were assigned to the rearranged TCRbeta sequences by MiGEC v1.2.1b. Clonotype statistics, along with Shannon-Wiener diversity indices, were calculated using VDJtools v1.0.0. Except for diversity analysis, only the 250 most abundant clonotypes of each sample were used in subsequent analyses to reduce sampling bias. TCRdb trimmed public reads at Q25 via fastp, called clones via MiXCR and kept in-frame beta chains. Each entry merges the rows of one CDR3 protein and shows their most common DNA and genes. The V and J calls shown here were made by TCRdb, not taken from the authors' results. The sample has around 210,000 distinct CDR3 sequences on record, roughly 61% of them singletons. About 7.1% of the sample is held by the ten biggest clonotypes.

What the authors observed across the whole study: Because sequencing covered only the TCR beta chain and unpaired alpha chains were not captured, true repertoire diversity is likely underestimated. With just four or five patients in the study, the authors point out that the findings should be validated in a larger study. Consistent with antigen-driven expansion, pairs of tumor regions showed higher repertoire overlap (mean about 36%) than either tumor-adjacent pairs (approximately 17%) or tumor-blood pairs (roughly 15%). Compared with blood, tumors had a significantly larger share of the repertoire taken up by the top 250 clones (p = 0.039). Because the samples were bulk and unsorted, CD4+ and CD8+ T cell repertoires could not be compared.

As for this clonotype: This receptor's antigen is unknown. This sequence may be a read error, since a much larger clone differs from it by one base.

Blood RNA was extracted from unsorted whole blood using TRIzol reagent, and germline DNA was obtained with the DNeasy Blood & Tissue kit. Chronic HBV infection was present in the patients, and the patients were treatment-naive at sampling. Before surgery, roughly 4.2 milliliters of peripheral blood were drawn into K2EDTA tubes. The sequenced sample was peripheral blood. In this chain, TRBV5-5 is recombined with TRBJ2-7; the D call is tentative, TRBD1 or TRBD2, as each matches 5 bases. This clonotype was obtained from a woman aged 55-70 years with primary liver carcinoma and hepatitis B virus infection. In nucleotide form, the sequence is TGTGCCAACAGCTTGGGGGACCCCTCCTACGAGCAGTACTTC. This codes for CANSLGDPSYEQYF.